These T cell receptor beta chains were read from a single sample in a study of breast tumors, draining lymph nodes, adjacent tissues. TCRdb recomputed calls from the multiplex PCR reads with MiXCR, one row per CDR3 protein. The sample contains approximately 230,000 distinct CDR3 sequences, roughly a third of which appear only once. Sequencing was performed on axillary lymph node tissue. The receptors were sampled from a female donor with breast cancer. Some clones in this sample may be carry-over from other donors' samples. Each CDR3 is given with its conserved first and last residue. Fields, in order: D gene, clone size, J gene, V gene, CDR3 DNA, CDR3 protein. A D gene is named only where the DNA matches it firmly. The size entry is marked missing in some rows and otherwise reads once, few, many or a size class.

TRBD1 | - | TRBJ1-2 | TRBV19 | TGTGCCAGGGGAGTGACAGGGGAAAGCGGCTACACCTTC | CARGVTGESGYTF
TRBD1 | - | TRBJ1-5 | TRBV25-1 | TGTGCCAGCAGTGCTAGAGACAGGGTCGGCAATCAGCCCCAGCATTTT | CASSARDRVGNQPQHF
TRBD1 | many | TRBJ1-2 | TRBV6-5 | TGTGCCAGCAGCCGGACAGGGGGCCATGGCTACACCTTC | CASSRTGGHGYTF
- | - | TRBJ1-5 | TRBV20-1 | TGCAGTGCTAGAGCGGGGCTAGCGGGAGGTGACAATCAGCCCCAGCATTTT | CSARAGLAGGDNQPQHF
TRBD1 | many | TRBJ1-3 | TRBV5-1 | TGCGCCAGCAGGACAGGGACCTACTCGGATGCTGGAAACACCATATATTTT | CASRTGTYSDAGNTIYF
TRBD2 | few | TRBJ2-1 | TRBV6-6 | TGTGCCAGCAGTCCCCCCCTACGGTCTAGCGGGAGTGGCGAGCAGTTCTTC | CASSPPLRSSGSGEQFF
- | many | TRBJ1-4 | TRBV4-3 | TGCGCCAGCAGCCCCGGGGGAGGGTCCTTTGCTAATGAAAAACTGTTTTTT | CASSPGGGSFANEKLFF
- | many | TRBJ2-5 | TRBV14 | TGTGCCAGCAGCCAAGGGGGACATCATCTCGAGACCCAGTACTTC | CASSQGGHHLETQYF
TRBD2 | once | TRBJ2-6 | TRBV6-6 | TGTGCCAGCAGTACGACTAGCGGGGCCAACGTCCTGACTTTC | CASSTTSGANVLTF
TRBD2 | - | TRBJ2-7 | TRBV27 | TGTGCCAGCAACACTAGCGGGAGGAAAAACGAGCAGTACTTC | CASNTSGRKNEQYF
- | - | TRBJ1-3 | TRBV7-7 | TGTGCTAGCAGTCTCAAGCGGGGCGGAGACACCATATATTTT | CASSLKRGGDTIYF
TRBD2 | - | TRBJ2-1 | TRBV6-5 | TGTGCCAGCAGCCTCCGGACTAGCGGGAATGGGCAGTTCTTC | CASSLRTSGNGQFF
TRBD2 | - | TRBJ2-1 | TRBV24-1 | TGTGCCACCAGTCCCGGACTAGCGGGAGAATTTTACAATGAGCAGTTCTTC | CATSPGLAGEFYNEQFF
- | - | TRBJ2-7 | TRBV13 | TGTGCCAGCAGCTTAAGGCGGGCACTCTCCTACAAGCAGTACTTC | CASSLRRALSYKQYF
- | many | TRBJ1-4 | TRBV12-3/TRBV12-4 | TGTGCCAGCAGTTACCTGACAGGTGGTAATGAAAAACTGTTTTTT | CASSYLTGGNEKLFF
- | - | TRBJ2-3 | TRBV5-5 | TGTGCCAGCAGCTTGGCCGTCGGGCTGGCTAGCACAGATACGCAGTATTTT | CASSLAVGLASTDTQYF
TRBD1 | - | TRBJ1-6 | TRBV7-2 | TGTGCCAGCAGCTCATACAGGGGCCAACCTTTTAATTCACCCCTCCACTTT | CASSSYRGQPFNSPLHF
- | - | TRBJ2-3 | TRBV6-6 | TGTGCCAGCACCCCGGCAGGGAGGAACAATGAGCAGTATTTT | CASTPAGRNNEQYF
- | many | TRBJ2-5 | TRBV20-1 | TGCAGTGCCCGCCGCAGCGAGACCCAGTCCTTC | CSARRSETQSF
- | - | TRBJ2-1 | TRBV24-1 | TGTGCCACCGCATCCTACAATGAGCAGTTCTTC | CATASYNEQFF
TRBD1 | many | TRBJ2-2 | TRBV12-5 | TGTGCTAGTGGTTTCTACAGGGGTTACGCCGGGGAGCTGTTTTTT | CASGFYRGYAGELFF
TRBD2 | many | TRBJ2-1 | TRBV2 | TGTGCCAGCAATTTAGCGGGAGGGCTAAACAATGAGCAGTTCTTC | CASNLAGGLNNEQFF
- | - | TRBJ2-7 | TRBV7-9 | TGTGCCAGCAGCTCCGACAGCTTAGACCCTGAGGGTTTGCCGTACTTC | CASSSDSLDPEGLPYF
TRBD1 | many | TRBJ1-2 | TRBV19 | TGTGCCAGTAGTATTGGGGGACAGGGAAGCTTTGGCTACACCTTC | CASSIGGQGSFGYTF
- | many | TRBJ2-3 | TRBV7-2 | TGTGCCAGCAGCTTGGTAGCGGCCACGGATAGGAGCACAGATACGCAGTATTTT | CASSLVAATDRSTDTQYF
- | many | TRBJ2-2 | TRBV11-3 | TGTGCCAGCAGCTTATTCCGGGACACCGGGGAGCTGTTTTTT | CASSLFRDTGELFF